This TCR beta chain was sequenced for a study of radiotherapy plus CTLA-4 blockade in lung cancer (dated by TCRdb to 2016 to 2019). Regarding the complete study: Objective responses were observed in 15% to 20% of enrolled patients, and disease control was achieved in approximately 29%. What the authors observed across the whole study: The strongest predictors of response were reported to be early dynamic shifts in blood T cell clones along with a rise in serum interferon-beta following radiation. After treatment with radiotherapy and ipilimumab, TCR clones that originated in tumors expanded in peripheral blood.

The germline V gene yields SGHTA for CDR1 and FQGNSA for CDR2. Ends trimmed: V by 5 bases, J by 3 bases; bases unmatched to a gene: 3. The CDR3, cysteine through phenylalanine, is 14 amino acids long. Only the CDR3 region is kept as DNA, spanning 42 bases read in frame from base 1. The sample holds one count of this clone. Its antigen is unknown. Base quality data are lacking; no much larger clone is found one base away. The library was generated by the immunoSEQ multiplex PCR assay. Not all clones reach the TCRdb copy of this immuneACCESS table, which keeps in-frame sequences only. Checked studies attribute under half of the gap to unresolved V genes and leave the rest unexplained. The sample table lists 9,500 to 15,000 clones, 84% of them with a count of one. The top ten constitute approximately 30% of the sample. The study tested focal radiation therapy combined with CTLA-4 blockade (ipilimumab) in patients with chemo-refractory metastatic non-small-cell lung cancer.

The source material was peripheral blood, sampled from a patient treated with radiotherapy plus ipilimumab. This TCR derives from a human donor with non-small cell lung cancer that progressed on radiotherapy plus ipilimumab. Rearrangement joined TRBV7-2 to TRBJ2-2, with 7 central nucleotides matching TRBD1. The CDR3 region reads CASSPGQYTGELFF. The DNA reads TGTGCCAGCAGCCCGGGACAGTACACCGGGGAGCTGTTTTTT.